This T cell receptor beta chain was observed in a study of blood T cell repertoires in COVID-19. The wider study: Samples taken during acute and convalescent COVID-19 were collected in the United States, Italy and Spain.

V lost 4 bases, J lost 0 bases, and 3 bases stayed unmatched. The CDR3 totals 14 residues. CDR1 and CDR2 from the germline V gene are SEHNR and FQNEAQ (reference sequence). A note on this clone: Other DNA sequences from this sample encode an identical CDR3 as well.

The authors' processing: By means of reference gene primer amplification, nucleated cell counts were estimated. The repertoire was sequenced with immunoSEQ multiplex PCR; TCRdb's copy has only in-frame clones and lacks some. Clone size and V and J calls were adopted from that table, with D and trimming inferred from the DNA. The sample has roughly 59,000 clones; around 74% are singletons. The source material was peripheral blood. The genes are TRBV7-9 and TRBJ2-7; TRBD2 matches at 7 bases. The clonotype comes from a woman aged 45-60 years with active or convalescent COVID-19. DNA for the CDR3: TGTGCCAGCAGCTCTAGCGGTAGCTCCTACGAGCAGTACTTC. Translation gives CASSSSGSSYEQYF.